This TCR beta chain comes out of a study of blood T cell repertoires in COVID-19. Study background: Acute and convalescent COVID-19 specimens originated in the United States, Italy and Spain. T cells, B-cell-depleted T cells, or PBMCs supplied cDNA or gDNA.

Original processing notes: Amplifying reference gene primers gave estimates of nucleated cell counts. Data came from immunoSEQ multiplex PCR; TCRdb stores just in-frame clones and leaves some out. That table gives V, J and clone size, and the DNA gave D and trimming. The repertoire includes about 150,000 clones, around 82% of them detected once, and around 14% sits in the top ten. The V gene end was trimmed by 3 bases and the J gene end by 5 bases; junction bases not matched to a gene: 3. CDR1 is SGDLS, CDR2 YYNGEE, per germline. This CDR3 is 13 amino acids long. Material: peripheral blood. This sequence was found in a young man with active or convalescent COVID-19. This sequence joins TRBV9 and TRBJ2-3; 7 bases map to TRBD1. CDR3 amino acids: CASSASGGDTQYF. The CDR3 bases are TGTGCCAGCAGCGCTTCAGGGGGAGATACGCAGTATTTT.